This T cell receptor beta chain emerged from a study of blood T cells in healthy people across ages. Study conclusions and caveats: Higher diversity and more naive CD4+ cells were features of long-lived donors, compared to aged donors.

A second PCR of roughly 7 to 11 cycles used a sample-barcoded 5' primer and a J-beta primer mix. Each cDNA molecule carried a tag from a template-switch adaptor that contained 12 random nucleotides. Via MiXCR, TCRdb re-called the 5' RACE reads, giving one row per CDR3 protein. The repertoire holds 630,000 or so distinct CDR3 sequences, with about 34% as singletons. Looked up from germline, CDR1 is MGHRA and CDR2 is YSYEKL. The CDR3 is 20 residues long. Trimming stripped 0 bases from V and 3 bases from J, with 24 bases between. Concerning this clonotype: Antigen unknown.

The chain combines TRBV4-1 with TRBJ2-4, with a weak D call TRBD2 (5 bases). This TCR derives from a woman at least 80 years old in good health. The sample comprised blood. CDR3 protein: CASSQEGPAGGVGHKNIQYF. The CDR3 DNA reads TGCGCCAGCAGCCAAGAGGGTCCCGCGGGTGGGGTGGGCCACAAAAACATTCAGTACTTC.